This T cell receptor beta chain comes out of a study of vaccination and CD4 T cells after COVID-19. About the research overall: Investigators stimulated cells with overlapping spike peptides drawn from SARS-CoV-2, HCoV-NL63, HCoV-OC43 and HCoV-229E.

Points from the study as a whole: The study found that a median approximately 84% of reactive clones in convalescent patients appeared only post-vaccination.

V shed 6 bases and J shed 10 bases, with 21 bases lying between them. Germline CDR1 is SNHLY and CDR2 is FYNNEI. The CDR3 covers 14 residues. Concerning this clonotype itself: As yet, its antigen is unknown.

The study sequenced cultured CD4+ T cell DNA using the Oncomine TCR Beta short-read assay. Using the QIAamp micro DNA kit, genomic DNA was extracted from the CD4+ T cells that had been cultured. TCRdb reprocessed the PCR reads with MiXCR, giving one entry per CDR3 protein. The sample records 20,000 to 25,000 distinct CDR3 sequences, less than 65% being singletons. Treatment here: roughly 10-day PBMC culture with coronavirus spike peptide pools or control peptides (ViraFEST assay). With fresh IL-2 medium, half the medium was replaced on days 3 and 7. The gene calls are TRBV2 and TRBJ2-5; perhaps TRBD2 as D (6 bases). Sequencing was performed on CD4+ T cells from blood, cultured in vitro, taken after SARS-CoV-2 vaccination. This sequence was found in a human donor who received a COVID-19 vaccine. CDR3 DNA: TGTGCCAGCAGATGGGACTCGAACGTGGGGGACCAGTACTTC. Its translation: CASRWDSNVGDQYF.